This TCR beta chain is drawn from a study of response to subunit inactivated influenza vaccine. This clonotype was counted many times. TCRdb recomputed calls from the RT-PCR reads with MiXCR, one row per CDR3 protein. The table has about 620,000 distinct CDR3 sequences, over 9% seen once. Germline V lookup: CDR1 MDHEN, CDR2 SYDVKM. The CDR3 is 15 residues long. V shed 4 bases and J shed 0 bases, with 13 bases lying between them. This sample also belongs to another study, concerning T cells expressing NK-cell markers. In that study: The authors generated TCR beta cDNA through 5'RACE template switching with UMIs. The authors derived TCR beta repertoires from sorted CD3+CD56+NKG2C+, CD3+CD56+NKG2C- and CD3+CD56-NKG2C+ T cells. Seven of the eight sequenced donors were classified as HCMV-seropositive, and one was classified as seronegative. Several of the experiments relied on an anti-gamma-delta TCR antibody so that only alpha-beta TCR T cells were sorted. It is unclear if expanded NKG2C-expressing clones target HCMV antigens.

The sequenced sample was PBMCs from blood, obtained on the day of vaccination. The clonotype comes from a man in his fifties who received an inactivated influenza vaccine. This rearrangement joins TRBV28 to TRBJ2-7; D not resolved. DNA of the CDR3: TGTGCCAGCAGTTATCCCGGAATGAACTCCTACGAGCAGTACTTC. Translation: CASSYPGMNSYEQYF.